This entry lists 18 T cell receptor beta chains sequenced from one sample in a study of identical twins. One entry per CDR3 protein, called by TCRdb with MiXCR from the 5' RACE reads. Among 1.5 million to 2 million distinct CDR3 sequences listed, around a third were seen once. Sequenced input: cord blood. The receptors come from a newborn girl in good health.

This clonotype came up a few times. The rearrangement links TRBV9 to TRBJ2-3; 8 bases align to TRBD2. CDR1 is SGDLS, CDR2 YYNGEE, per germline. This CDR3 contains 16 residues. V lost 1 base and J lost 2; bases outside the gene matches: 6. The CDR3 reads CASSVSSGGSTDTQYF. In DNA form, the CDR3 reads TGTGCCAGCAGCGTATCGAGCGGGGGTTCCACAGATACGCAGTATTTT. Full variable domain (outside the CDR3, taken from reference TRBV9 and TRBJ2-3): DSGVTQTPKHLITATGQRVTLRCSPRSGDLSVYWYQQSLDQGLQFLIQYYNGEERAKGNILERFSAQQFPDLHSELNLSSLELGDSALYFCASSVSSGGSTDTQYFGPGTRLTVL.

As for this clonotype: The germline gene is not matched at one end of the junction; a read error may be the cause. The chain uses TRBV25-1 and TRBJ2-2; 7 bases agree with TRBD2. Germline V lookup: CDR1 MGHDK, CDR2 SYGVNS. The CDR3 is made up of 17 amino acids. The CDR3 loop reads CASSESAGAVNTRELFF. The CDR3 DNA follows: TGTGCCAGCAGTGAATCGGCGGGAGCTGTGAACACCAGGGAGCTGTTTTTT.

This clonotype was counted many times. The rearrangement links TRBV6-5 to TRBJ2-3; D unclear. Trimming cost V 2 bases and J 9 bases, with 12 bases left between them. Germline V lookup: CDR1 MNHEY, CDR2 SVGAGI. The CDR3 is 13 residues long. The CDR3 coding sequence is TGTGCCAGCAGTTACGGCCCGTCGGGCACGCAGTATTTT. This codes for CASSYGPSGTQYF.

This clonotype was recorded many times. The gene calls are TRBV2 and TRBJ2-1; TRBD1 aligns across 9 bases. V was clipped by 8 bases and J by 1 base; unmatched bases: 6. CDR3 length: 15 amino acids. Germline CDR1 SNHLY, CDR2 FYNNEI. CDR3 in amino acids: CASSAGQGSYNEQFF. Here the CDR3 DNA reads TGTGCCAGCTCAGCGGGACAGGGATCCTACAATGAGCAGTTCTTC.

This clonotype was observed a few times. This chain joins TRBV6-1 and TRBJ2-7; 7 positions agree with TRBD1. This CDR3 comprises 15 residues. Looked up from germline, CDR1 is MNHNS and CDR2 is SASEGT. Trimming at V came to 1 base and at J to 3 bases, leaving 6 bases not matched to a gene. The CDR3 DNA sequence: TGTGCCAGCAGTGAAGGACAGGGATACCTCTACGAGCAGTACTTC. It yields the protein CASSEGQGYLYEQYF.

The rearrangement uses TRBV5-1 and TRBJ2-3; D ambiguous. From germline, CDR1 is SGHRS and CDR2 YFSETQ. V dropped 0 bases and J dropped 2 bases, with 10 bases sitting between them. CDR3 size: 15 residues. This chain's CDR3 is CASSLAGRPTDTQYF. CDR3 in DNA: TGCGCCAGCAGCTTGGCGGGCAGGCCCACAGATACGCAGTATTTT.

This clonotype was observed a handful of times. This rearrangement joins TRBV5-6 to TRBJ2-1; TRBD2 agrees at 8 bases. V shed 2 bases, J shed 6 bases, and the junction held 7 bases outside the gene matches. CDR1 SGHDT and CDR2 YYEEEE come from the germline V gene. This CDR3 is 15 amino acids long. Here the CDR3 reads CASSFRGGVVNEQFF. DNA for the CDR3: TGTGCCAGCAGCTTTCGGGGGGGAGTTGTCAATGAGCAGTTCTTC.

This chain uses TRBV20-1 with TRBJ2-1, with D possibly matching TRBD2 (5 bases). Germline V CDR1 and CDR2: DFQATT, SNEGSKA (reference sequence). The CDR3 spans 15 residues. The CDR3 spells CTAPPSGKIYNEQFF. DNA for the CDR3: TGCACCGCCCCCCCAAGCGGAAAAATCTACAATGAGCAGTTCTTC.

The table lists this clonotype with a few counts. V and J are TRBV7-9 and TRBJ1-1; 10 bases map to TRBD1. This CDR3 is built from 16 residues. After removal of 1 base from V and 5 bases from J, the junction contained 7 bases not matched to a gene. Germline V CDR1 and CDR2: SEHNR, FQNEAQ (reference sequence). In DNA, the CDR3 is TGTGCCAGCAGCTTAGGAGACAGGGGGCGGAGGACTGAAGCTTTCTTT. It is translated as CASSLGDRGRRTEAFF.

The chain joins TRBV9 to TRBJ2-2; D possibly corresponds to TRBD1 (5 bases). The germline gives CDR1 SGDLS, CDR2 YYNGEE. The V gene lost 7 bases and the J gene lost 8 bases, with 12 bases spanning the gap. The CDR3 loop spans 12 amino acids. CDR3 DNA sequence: TGTGCCAGCCACGGCAGGGTGGGGGAGCTGTTTTTT. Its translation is CASHGRVGELFF.

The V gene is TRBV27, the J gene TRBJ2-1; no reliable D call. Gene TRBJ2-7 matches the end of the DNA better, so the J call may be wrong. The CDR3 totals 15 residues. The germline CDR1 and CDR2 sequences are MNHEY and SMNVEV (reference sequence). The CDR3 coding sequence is TGTGCCAGCAGGCCCTACACGAGCTCCTACAATGAGCAGTACTTC. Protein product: CASRPYTSSYNEQYF.

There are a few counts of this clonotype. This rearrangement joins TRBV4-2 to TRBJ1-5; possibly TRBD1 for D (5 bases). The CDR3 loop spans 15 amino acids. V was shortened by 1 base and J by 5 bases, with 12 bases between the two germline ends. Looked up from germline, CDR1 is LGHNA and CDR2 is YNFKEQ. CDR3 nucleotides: TGTGCCAGCAGCCAAGCGGCAGGGAGGGATCAGCCCCAGCATTTT. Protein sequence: CASSQAAGRDQPQHF.

CDR3 bases: TGTGCCAGCTCACCACTTGCTACTCACAATGAGCAGTTCTTC. It yields the protein CASSPLATHNEQFF. The V gene is TRBV18, the J gene TRBJ2-1; D remains unclear. The V end was cut by 1 base, the J end by 5 bases, with 9 bases between. Germline V CDR1 and CDR2: KGHSH, LQKENI. The CDR3 has 14 residues.

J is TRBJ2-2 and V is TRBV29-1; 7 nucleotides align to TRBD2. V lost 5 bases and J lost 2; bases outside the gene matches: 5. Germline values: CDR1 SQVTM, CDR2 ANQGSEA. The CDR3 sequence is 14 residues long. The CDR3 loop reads CSVRGLTNTGELFF. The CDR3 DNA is TGCAGCGTTCGGGGACTAACAAACACCGGGGAGCTGTTTTTT.

CDR3 nucleotide sequence: TGCAGTGCTAGAGATGGACAGGACGGGGGCTACACCTTC. This translates into CSARDGQDGGYTF. This sequence joins TRBV20-1 and TRBJ1-2; 7 bases line up with TRBD1. The CDR3 runs 13 residues. V lost 0 bases and J lost 8; bases outside the gene matches: 6. Germline values: CDR1 DFQATT, CDR2 SNEGSKA (reference sequence).

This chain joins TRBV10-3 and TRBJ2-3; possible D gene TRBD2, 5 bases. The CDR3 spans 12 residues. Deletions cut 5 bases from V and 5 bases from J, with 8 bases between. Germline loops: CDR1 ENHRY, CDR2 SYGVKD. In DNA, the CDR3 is TGTGCCATCAGTCCACTAGAAGATACGCAGTATTTT. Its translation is CAISPLEDTQYF.

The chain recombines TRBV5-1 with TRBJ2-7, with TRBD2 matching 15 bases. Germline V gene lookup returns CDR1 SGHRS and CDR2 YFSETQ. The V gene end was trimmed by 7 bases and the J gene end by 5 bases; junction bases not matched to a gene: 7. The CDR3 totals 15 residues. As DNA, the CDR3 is TGCGCCAGCCGCCGAGGACTAGCGGGAGGGAACGAGCAGTACTTC. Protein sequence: CASRRGLAGGNEQYF.

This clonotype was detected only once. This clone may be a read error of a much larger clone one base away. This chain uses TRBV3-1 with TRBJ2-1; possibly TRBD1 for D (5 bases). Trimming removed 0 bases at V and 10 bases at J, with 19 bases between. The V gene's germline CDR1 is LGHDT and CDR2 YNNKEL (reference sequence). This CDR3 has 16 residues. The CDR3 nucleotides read TGTGCCAGCAGCCAAGAAGGGGCTGTGGCCTCCTACGAGCAGTTCTTC. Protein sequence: CASSQEGAVASYEQFF.